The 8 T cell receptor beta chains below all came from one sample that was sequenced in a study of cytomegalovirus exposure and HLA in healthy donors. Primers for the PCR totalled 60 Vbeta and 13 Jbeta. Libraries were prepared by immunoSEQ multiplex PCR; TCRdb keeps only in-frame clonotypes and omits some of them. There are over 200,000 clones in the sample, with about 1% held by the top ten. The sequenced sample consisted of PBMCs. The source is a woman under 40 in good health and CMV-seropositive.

CDR3 loop: CSPTTQMNTEAFF. CDR3 bases: TGCAGCCCGACGACACAAATGAACACTGAAGCTTTCTTT. The chain employs TRBV29-1 and TRBJ1-1; no clear D. The CDR3 extends over 13 amino acids. Germline CDR1 reads SQVTM; CDR2 reads ANQGSEA. V dropped 8 bases and J dropped 0 bases, with 13 bases sitting between them.

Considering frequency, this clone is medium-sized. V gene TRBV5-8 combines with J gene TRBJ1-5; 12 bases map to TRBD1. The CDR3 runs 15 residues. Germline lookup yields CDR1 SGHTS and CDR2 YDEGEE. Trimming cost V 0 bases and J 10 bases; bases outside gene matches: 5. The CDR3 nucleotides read TGTGCCAGCAGCTTGGTAGGGACAGGGGGCCATCCCCAGCATTTT. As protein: CASSLVGTGGHPQHF.

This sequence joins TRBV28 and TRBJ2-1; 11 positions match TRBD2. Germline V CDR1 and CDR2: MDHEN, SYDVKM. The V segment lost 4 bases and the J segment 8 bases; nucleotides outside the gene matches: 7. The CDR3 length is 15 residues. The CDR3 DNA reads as TGTGCCAGCAGTTGGGAACTAGCGGGAGTCCATGAGCAGTTCTTC. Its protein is CASSWELAGVHEQFF.

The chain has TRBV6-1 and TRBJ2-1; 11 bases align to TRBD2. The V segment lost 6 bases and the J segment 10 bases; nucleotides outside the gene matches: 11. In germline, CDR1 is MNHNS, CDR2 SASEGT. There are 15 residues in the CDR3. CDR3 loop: CASRPLSGGVGEQFF. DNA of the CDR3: TGTGCCAGCAGACCCCTTAGCGGGGGGGTCGGAGAGCAGTTCTTC.

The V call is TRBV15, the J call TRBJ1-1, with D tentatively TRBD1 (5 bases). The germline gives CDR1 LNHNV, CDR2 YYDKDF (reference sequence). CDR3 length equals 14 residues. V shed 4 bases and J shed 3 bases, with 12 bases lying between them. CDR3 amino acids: CATSNKGQYTEAFF. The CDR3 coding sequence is TGTGCCACCAGCAATAAGGGGCAGTACACTGAAGCTTTCTTT. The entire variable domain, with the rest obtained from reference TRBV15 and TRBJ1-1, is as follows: DAMVIQNPRYQVTQFGKPVTLSCSQTLNHNVMYWYQQKSSQAPKLLFHYYDKDFNNEADTPDNFQSRRPNTSFCFLDIRSPGLGDTAMYLCATSNKGQYTEAFFGQGTRLTVV.

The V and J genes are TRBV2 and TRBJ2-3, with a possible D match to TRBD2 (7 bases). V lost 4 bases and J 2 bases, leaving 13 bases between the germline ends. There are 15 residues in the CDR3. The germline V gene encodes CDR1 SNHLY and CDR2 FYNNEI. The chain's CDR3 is CASSVAGAHTDTQYF. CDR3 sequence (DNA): TGTGCCAGCAGTGTGGCGGGGGCCCACACAGATACGCAGTATTTT.

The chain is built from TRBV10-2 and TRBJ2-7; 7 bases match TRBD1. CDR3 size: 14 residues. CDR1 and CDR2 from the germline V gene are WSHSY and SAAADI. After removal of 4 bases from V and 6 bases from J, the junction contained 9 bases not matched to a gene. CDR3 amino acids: CASSVTETGTEQYF. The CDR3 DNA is TGCGCCAGCAGTGTAACCGAGACAGGGACCGAGCAGTACTTC.

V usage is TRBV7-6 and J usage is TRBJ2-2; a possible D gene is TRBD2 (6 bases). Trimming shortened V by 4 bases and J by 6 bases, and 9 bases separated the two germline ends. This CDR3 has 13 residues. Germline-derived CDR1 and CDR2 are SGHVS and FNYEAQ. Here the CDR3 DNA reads TGTGCCAGCAGCTCGGGAGTAGCCGGGGAGCTGTTTTTT. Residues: CASSSGVAGELFF.